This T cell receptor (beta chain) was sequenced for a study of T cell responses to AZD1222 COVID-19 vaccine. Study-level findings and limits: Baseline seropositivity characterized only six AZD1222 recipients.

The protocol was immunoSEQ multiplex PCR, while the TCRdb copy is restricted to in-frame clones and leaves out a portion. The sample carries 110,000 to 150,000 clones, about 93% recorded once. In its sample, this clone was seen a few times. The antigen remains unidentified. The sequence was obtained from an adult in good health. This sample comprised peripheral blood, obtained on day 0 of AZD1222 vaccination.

In nucleotides, the CDR3 is TGCGCCAGCAGCTTGGCCGGGCAGAACACTGAAGCTTTCTTT. This translates into CASSLAGQNTEAFF. This chain links TRBV5-1 with TRBJ1-1; D remains unclear. This CDR3 spans 14 amino acids. Germline V lookup: CDR1 SGHRS, CDR2 YFSETQ. The V end was cut by 0 bases, the J end by 1 base, with 7 bases between.